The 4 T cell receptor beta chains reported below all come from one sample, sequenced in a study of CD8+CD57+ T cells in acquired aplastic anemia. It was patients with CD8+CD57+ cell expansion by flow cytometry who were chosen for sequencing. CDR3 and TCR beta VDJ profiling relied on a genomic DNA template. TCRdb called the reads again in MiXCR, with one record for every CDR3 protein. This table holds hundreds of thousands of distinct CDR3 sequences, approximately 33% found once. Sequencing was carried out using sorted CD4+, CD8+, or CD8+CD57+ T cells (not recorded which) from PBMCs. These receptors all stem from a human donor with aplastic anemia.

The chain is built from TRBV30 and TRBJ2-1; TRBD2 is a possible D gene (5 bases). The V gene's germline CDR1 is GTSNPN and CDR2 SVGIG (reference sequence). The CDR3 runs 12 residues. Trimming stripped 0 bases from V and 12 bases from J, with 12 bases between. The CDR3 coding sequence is TGTGCCTGGAGTGTATACGGGAAAGGGCAGTTCTTC. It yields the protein CAWSVYGKGQFF.

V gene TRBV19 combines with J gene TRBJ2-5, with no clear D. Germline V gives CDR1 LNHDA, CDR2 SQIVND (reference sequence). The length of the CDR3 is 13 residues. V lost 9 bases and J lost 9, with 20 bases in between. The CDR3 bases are TGTGCCAGCCGAATAGGCGTTCAGCAGCCCCAGTACTTC. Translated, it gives CASRIGVQQPQYF.

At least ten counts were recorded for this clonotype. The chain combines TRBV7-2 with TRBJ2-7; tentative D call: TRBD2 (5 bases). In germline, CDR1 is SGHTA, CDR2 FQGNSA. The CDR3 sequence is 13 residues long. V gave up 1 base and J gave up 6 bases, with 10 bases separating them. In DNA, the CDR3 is TGTGCCAGCAGCTTAGAACTAGAGGGCGAGCAGTACTTC. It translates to CASSLELEGEQYF.

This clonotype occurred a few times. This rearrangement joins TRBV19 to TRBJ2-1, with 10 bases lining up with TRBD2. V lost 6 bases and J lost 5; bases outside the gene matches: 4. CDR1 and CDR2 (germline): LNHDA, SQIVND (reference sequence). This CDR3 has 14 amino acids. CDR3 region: CASSWTSGDNEQFF. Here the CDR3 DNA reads TGTGCCAGTAGCTGGACTAGCGGCGACAATGAGCAGTTCTTC.